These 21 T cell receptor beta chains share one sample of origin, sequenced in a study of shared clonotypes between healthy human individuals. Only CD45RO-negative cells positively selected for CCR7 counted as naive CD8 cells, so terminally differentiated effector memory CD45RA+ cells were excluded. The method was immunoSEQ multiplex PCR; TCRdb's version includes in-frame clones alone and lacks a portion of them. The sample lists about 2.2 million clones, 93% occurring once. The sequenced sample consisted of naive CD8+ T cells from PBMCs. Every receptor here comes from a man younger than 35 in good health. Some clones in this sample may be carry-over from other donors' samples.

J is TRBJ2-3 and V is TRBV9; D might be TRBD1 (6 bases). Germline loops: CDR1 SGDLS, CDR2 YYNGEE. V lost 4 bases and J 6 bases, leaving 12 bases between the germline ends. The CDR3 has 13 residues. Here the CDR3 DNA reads TGTGCCAGCAGCCCGGGACACTGGGATACGCAGTATTTT. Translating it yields CASSPGHWDTQYF.

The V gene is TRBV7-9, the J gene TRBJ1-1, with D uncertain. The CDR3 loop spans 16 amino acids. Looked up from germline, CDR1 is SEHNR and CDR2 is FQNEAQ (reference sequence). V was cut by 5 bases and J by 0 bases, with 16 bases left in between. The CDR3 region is CASSPSWTQMNTEAFF. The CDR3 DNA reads TGTGCCAGCAGCCCCTCGTGGACGCAGATGAACACTGAAGCTTTCTTT.

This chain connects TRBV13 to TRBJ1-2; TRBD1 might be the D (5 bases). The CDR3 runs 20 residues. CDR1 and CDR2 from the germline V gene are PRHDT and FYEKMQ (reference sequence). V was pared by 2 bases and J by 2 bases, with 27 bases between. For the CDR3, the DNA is TGTGCCAGCAGCTTAATGGTGTTTATACAGGAGTCGGCCAGCAACTATGGCTACACCTTC. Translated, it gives CASSLMVFIQESASNYGYTF.

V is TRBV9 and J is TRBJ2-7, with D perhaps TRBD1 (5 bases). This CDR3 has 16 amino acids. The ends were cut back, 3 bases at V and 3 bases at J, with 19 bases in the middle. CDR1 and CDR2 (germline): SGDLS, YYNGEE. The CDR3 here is CASSGKSEQVVYEQYF. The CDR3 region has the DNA TGTGCCAGCAGCGGGAAGTCGGAACAGGTAGTCTACGAGCAGTACTTC. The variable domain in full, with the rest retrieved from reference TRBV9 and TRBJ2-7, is DSGVTQTPKHLITATGQRVTLRCSPRSGDLSVYWYQQSLDQGLQFLIQYYNGEERAKGNILERFSAQQFPDLHSELNLSSLELGDSALYFCASSGKSEQVVYEQYFGPGTRLTVT.

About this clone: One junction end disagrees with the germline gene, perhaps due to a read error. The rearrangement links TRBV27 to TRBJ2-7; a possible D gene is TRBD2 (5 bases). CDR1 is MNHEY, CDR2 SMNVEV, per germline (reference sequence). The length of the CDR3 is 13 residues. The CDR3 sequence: CASGFGLAYEQYF. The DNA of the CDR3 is TGTGCCAGCGGTTTTGGACTTGCCTACGAGCAGTACTTC.

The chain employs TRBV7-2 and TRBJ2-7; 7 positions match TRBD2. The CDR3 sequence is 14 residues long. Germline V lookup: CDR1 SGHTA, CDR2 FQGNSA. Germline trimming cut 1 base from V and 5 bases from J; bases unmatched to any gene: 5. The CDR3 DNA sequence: TGTGCCAGCAGCTTAGAGGGTCTAGCGGACGAGCAGTACTTC. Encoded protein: CASSLEGLADEQYF.

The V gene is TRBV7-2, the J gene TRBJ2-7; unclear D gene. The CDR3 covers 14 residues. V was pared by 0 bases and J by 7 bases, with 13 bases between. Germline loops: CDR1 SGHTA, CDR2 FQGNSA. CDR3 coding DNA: TGTGCCAGCAGCTTAGCTGCAGCCCAGGAGGAGCAGTACTTC. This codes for CASSLAAAQEEQYF.

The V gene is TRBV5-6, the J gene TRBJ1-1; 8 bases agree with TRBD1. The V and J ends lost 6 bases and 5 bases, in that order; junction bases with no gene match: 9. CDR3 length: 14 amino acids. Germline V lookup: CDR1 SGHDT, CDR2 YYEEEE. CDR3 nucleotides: TGTGCCAGCACATTAGACAGGGGAATGACTGAAGCTTTCTTT. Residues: CASTLDRGMTEAFF.

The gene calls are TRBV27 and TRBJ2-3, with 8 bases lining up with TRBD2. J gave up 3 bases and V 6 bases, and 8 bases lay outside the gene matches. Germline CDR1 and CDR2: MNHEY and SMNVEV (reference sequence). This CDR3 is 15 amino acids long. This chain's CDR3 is CASSVQLAETDTQYF. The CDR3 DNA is TGTGCCAGCAGCGTACAACTAGCGGAAACAGATACGCAGTATTTT.

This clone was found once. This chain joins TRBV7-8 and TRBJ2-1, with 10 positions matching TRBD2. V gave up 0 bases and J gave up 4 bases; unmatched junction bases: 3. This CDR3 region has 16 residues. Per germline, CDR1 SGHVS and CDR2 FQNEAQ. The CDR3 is CASSLASGRSYNEQFF. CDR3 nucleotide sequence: TGTGCCAGCAGCTTAGCTAGCGGGAGGTCTTACAATGAGCAGTTCTTC.

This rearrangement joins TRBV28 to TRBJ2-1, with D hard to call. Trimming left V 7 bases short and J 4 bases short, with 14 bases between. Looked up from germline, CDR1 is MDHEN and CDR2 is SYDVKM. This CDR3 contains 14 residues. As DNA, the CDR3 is TGTGCCAGCAATACGGGTAGTCGGTACAATGAGCAGTTCTTC. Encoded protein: CASNTGSRYNEQFF.

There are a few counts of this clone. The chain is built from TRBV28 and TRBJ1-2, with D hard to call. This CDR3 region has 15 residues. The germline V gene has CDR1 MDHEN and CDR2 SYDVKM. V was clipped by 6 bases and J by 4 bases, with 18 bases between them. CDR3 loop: CASSPLGSLLYGYTF. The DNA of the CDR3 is TGTGCCAGCAGCCCTCTTGGCAGCCTTCTCTATGGCTACACCTTC.

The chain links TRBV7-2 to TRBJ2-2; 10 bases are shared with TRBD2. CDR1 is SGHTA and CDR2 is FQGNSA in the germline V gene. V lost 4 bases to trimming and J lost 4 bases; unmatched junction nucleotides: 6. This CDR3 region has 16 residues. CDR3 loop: CASSSRSGRATGELFF. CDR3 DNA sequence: TGTGCCAGCAGCTCCCGCAGCGGGAGGGCCACCGGGGAGCTGTTTTTT.

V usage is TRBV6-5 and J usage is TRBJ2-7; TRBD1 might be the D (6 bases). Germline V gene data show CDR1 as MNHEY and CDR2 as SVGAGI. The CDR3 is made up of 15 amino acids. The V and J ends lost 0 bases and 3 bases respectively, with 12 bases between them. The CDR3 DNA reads TGTGCCAGCAGTTACTCTGTTCGGACAGACTACGAGCAGTACTTC. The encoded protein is CASSYSVRTDYEQYF.

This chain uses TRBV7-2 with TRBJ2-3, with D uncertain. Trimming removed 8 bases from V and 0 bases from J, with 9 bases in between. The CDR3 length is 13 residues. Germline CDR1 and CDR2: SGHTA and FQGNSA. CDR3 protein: CASEGPSTDTQYF. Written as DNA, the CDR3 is TGTGCCAGCGAAGGCCCTAGCACAGATACGCAGTATTTT. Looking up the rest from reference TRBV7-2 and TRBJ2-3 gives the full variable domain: GAGVSQSPSNKVTEKGKDVELRCDPISGHTALYWYRQSLGQGLEFLIYFQGNSAPDKSGLPSDRFSAERTGGSVSTLTIQRTQQEDSAVYLCASEGPSTDTQYFGPGTRLTVL.

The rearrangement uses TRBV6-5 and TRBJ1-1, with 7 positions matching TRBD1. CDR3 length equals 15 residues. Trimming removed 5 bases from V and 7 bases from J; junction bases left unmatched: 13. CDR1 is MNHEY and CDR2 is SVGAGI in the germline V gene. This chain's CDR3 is CASSPLPGDRLEAFF. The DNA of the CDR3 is TGTGCCAGCAGTCCCTTGCCTGGGGACAGACTTGAAGCTTTCTTT.

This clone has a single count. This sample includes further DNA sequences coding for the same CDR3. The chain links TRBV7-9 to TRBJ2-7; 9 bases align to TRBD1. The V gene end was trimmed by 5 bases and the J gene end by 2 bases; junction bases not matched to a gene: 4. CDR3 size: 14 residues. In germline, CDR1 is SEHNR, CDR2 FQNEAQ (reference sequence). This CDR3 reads CASSPGTGPYEQYF. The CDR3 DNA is TGTGCCAGCAGCCCCGGGACAGGGCCCTACGAGCAGTACTTC.

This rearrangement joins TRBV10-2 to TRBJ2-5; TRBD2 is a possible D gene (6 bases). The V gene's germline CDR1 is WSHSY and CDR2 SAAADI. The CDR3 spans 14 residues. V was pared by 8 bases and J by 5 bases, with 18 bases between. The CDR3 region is CASWAGPGLETQYF. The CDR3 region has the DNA TGCGCCAGCTGGGCGGGGCCAGGGTTGGAGACCCAGTACTTC.

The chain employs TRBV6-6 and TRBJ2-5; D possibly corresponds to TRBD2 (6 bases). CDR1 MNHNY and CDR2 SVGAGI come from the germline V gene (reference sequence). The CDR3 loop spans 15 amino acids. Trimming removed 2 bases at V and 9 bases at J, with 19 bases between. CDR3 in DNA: TGTGCCAGCAGTTACCCCACTAGCTCCCAGCAAGCCCAGTACTTC. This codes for CASSYPTSSQQAQYF.

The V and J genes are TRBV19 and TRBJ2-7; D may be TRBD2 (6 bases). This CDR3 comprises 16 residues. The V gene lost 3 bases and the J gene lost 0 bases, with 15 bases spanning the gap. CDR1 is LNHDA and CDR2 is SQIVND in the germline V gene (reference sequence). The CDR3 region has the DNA TGTGCCAGTAGTATGGAGGGGATACTGGGCTCCTACGAGCAGTACTTC. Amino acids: CASSMEGILGSYEQYF.

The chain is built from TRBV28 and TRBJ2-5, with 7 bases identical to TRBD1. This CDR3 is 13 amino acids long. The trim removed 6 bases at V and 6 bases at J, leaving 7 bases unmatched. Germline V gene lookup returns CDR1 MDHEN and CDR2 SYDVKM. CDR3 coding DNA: TGTGCCAGCAGCTTCAGGACAGGACAGACCCAGTACTTC. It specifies CASSFRTGQTQYF.